A selection of T cell receptor beta chains follows, all from one sample in a study of CXCR3-negative and CXCR3-positive naive CD8 T cells. No DNA is given; TCRdb re-called the 5' RACE reads and lists each CDR3 protein once. The listing contains about 8,700 distinct CDR3 sequences. Sequencing was carried out using naive CXCR3- CD8+ T cells from blood. The receptors derive from a human donor in good health. Some clones in this sample may be carry-over from other donors' samples. CDR3s include the opening cysteine and the closing phenylalanine or tryptophan. Each record gives: V gene, J gene, clone size, CDR3 protein. Clone sizes are given selectively: once, few, many, or a class where the clone is expanded.

>TRBV29-1|TRBJ2-3|.
CSVEGRDREIPDTQYF
>TRBV7-9|TRBJ2-1|.
CASSPRDSPPEQFF
>TRBV29-1|TRBJ2-1|.
CSVALAGGPEQFF
>TRBV29-1|TRBJ1-2|medium-sized
CSVAALSSYGYTF
>TRBV28|TRBJ2-3|medium-sized
CASSYGRGDTQYF
>TRBV6-6|TRBJ1-1|.
CASSYSAGEYTEAFF
>TRBV15|TRBJ2-1|.
CATGQPFSGRNEQFF
>TRBV29-1|TRBJ2-7|.
CSVGGRSSYEQYF
>TRBV29-1|TRBJ2-7|.
CSAVSAGEQYF
>TRBV28|TRBJ1-5|medium-sized
CASTGWDSSNQPQHF
>TRBV20-1|TRBJ2-3|.
CSATYGLAGGLSSTDTQYF
>TRBV10-3|TRBJ1-5|medium-sized
CAISESGRDQPQHF
>TRBV30|TRBJ2-1|.
CAWSPSTEQFF
>TRBV4-3|TRBJ1-1|.
CASSHYGLNTEAFF
>TRBV5-4|TRBJ1-1|.
CASSTRQGLGTEAFF
>TRBV7-8|TRBJ2-1|.
CASSLAPRDEQFF
>TRBV29-1|TRBJ2-2|medium-sized
CSVKPENTGELFF
>TRBV9|TRBJ2-2|.
CASSPRGTGELFF
>TRBV6-2/TRBV6-3|TRBJ2-5|medium-sized
CASTSGAGVAAYQETQYF
>TRBV20-1|TRBJ1-1|medium-sized
CSARGLGQGDTEAFF
>TRBV12-3/TRBV12-4|TRBJ2-3|.
CASIRDRESTDTQYF
>TRBV2|TRBJ2-1|medium-sized
CASPSWNEQFF
>TRBV7-2|TRBJ2-1|medium-sized
CASSIEAGGYNEQFF
>TRBV29-1|TRBJ2-2|.
CSAHSTGELFF
>TRBV19|TRBJ1-5|.
CASSIRWQDGNQPQHF
>TRBV29-1|TRBJ2-2|.
CSVELFTGELFF
>TRBV29-1|TRBJ2-7|.
CSVDRGPYEQYF
>TRBV29-1|TRBJ2-3|medium-sized
CSVLGLRLDTQYF
>TRBV29-1|TRBJ2-7|.
CSVEAKYEQYF
>TRBV7-6|TRBJ2-3|.
CASSQGLAGGRSADTQYF
>TRBV11-3|TRBJ2-1|medium-sized
CASSPSISGLAYNEQFF
>TRBV6-5|TRBJ2-2|.
CASSYFGGNTGELFF
>TRBV5-1|TRBJ1-1|medium-sized
CASSLGQGRNTEAFF
>TRBV12-3/TRBV12-4|TRBJ1-4|.
CASSPGTGANEKLFF
>TRBV24-1|TRBJ2-1|.
CATSEGDTVAGGSYNEQFF
>TRBV28|TRBJ2-1|.
CASSYTASYNEQFF
>TRBV29-1|TRBJ2-7|.
CSVESRSSYEQYF
>TRBV7-2|TRBJ2-1|medium-sized
CASSTSGLAGYNEQFF
>TRBV6-5|TRBJ1-2|.
CASSLGGSGYTF
>TRBV5-1|TRBJ2-1|.
CASSYYNEQFF
>TRBV4-1|TRBJ1-2|.
CASSQEGVDYGYTF
>TRBV29-1|TRBJ2-1|medium-sized
CSVEVRANEQFF
>TRBV7-9|TRBJ1-1|medium-sized
CASSSSIQGPNTEAFF
>TRBV18|TRBJ2-3|.
CASSPGDTQYF
>TRBV3-1|TRBJ2-2|.
CASSQAPGQGPTGELFF
>TRBV27|TRBJ1-1|.
CASSLSGGTEAFF
>TRBV10-2|TRBJ2-1|.
CASSEKRVGGEQFF
>TRBV6-5|TRBJ2-1|.
CASSPDYNEQFF
>TRBV29-1|TRBJ2-3|.
CSVRGLAADTQYF
>TRBV7-9|TRBJ1-2|.
CASSLTDNYGYTF
>TRBV10-3|TRBJ2-1|.
CAISTDNPRDNEQFF
>TRBV29-1|TRBJ2-1|medium-sized
CSVKSPSYNEQFF
>TRBV10-3|TRBJ2-7|.
CAISEPPTPMGEQYF